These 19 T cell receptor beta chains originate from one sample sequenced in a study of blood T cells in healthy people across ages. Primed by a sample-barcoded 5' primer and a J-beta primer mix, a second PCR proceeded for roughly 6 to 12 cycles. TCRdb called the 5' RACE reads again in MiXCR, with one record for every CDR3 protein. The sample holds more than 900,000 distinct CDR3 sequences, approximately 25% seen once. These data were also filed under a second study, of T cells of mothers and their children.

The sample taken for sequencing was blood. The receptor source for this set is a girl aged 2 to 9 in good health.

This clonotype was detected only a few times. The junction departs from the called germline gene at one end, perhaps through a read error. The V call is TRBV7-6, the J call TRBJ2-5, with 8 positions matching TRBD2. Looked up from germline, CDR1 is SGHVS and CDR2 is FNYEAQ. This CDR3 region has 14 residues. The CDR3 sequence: CASRLNPGGETRYF. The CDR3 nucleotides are TGTGCCAGCAGGCTAAATCCGGGGGGGGAGACCCGGTACTTC.

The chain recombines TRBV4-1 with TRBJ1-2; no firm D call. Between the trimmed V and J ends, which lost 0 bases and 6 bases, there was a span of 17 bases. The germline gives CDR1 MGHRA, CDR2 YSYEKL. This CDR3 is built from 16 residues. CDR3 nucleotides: TGCGCCAGCAGCCAAGAGCATTTCGCCGGATTTGATGGCTACACCTTC. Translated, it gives CASSQEHFAGFDGYTF.

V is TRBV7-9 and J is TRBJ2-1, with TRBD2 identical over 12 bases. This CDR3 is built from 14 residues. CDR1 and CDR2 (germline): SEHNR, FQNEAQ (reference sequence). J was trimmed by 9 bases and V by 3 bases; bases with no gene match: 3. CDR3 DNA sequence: TGTGCCAGCAGCTTCCTAGCGGGAGGGAGTGAGCAGTTCTTC. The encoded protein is CASSFLAGGSEQFF.

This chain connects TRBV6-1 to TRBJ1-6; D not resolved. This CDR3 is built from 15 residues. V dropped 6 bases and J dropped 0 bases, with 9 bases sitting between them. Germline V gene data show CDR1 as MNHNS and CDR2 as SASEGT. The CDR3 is CASSGRSSYNSPLHF. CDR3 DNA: TGTGCCAGCAGCGGCAGGAGCTCCTATAATTCACCCCTCCACTTT.

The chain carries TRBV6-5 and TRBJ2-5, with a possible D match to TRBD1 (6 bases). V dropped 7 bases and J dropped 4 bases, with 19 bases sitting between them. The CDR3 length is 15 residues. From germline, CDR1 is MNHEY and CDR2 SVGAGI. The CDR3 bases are TGTGCCAGCAAAAATACAGGGAGCCACGGAGAGACCCAGTACTTC. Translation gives CASKNTGSHGETQYF.

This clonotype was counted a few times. CDR3 in amino acids: CASSLWYAATTGELFF. The CDR3, as DNA: TGTGCCAGCAGCTTATGGTATGCGGCAACCACCGGGGAGCTGTTTTTT. The chain recombines TRBV11-2 with TRBJ2-2, with D unresolved. In germline, CDR1 is SGHAT, CDR2 FQNNGV. The V gene lost 2 bases and the J gene lost 4 bases, with 14 bases spanning the gap. This CDR3 is built from 16 residues.

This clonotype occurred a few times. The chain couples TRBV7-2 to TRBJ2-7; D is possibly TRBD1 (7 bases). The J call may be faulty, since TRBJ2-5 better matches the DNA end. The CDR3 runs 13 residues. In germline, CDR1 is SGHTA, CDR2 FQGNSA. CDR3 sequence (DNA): TGTGCCACTGCACAGGGGAGGCAAGAGACCCAGTACTTC. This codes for CATAQGRQETQYF.

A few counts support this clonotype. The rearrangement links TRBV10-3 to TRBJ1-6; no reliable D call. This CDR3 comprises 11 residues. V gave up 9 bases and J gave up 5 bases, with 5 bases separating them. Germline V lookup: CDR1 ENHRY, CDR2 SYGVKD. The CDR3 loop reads CAIRDNSPLHF. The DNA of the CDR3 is TGTGCCATAAGGGATAATTCACCCCTCCACTTT.

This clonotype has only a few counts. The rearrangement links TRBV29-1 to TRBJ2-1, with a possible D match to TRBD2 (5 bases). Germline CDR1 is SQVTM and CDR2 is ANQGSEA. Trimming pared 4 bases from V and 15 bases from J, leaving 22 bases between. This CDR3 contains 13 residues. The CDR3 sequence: CSVGSMLGNEGFF. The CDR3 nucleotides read TGCAGCGTTGGTTCTATGCTGGGGAATGAGGGGTTCTTC.

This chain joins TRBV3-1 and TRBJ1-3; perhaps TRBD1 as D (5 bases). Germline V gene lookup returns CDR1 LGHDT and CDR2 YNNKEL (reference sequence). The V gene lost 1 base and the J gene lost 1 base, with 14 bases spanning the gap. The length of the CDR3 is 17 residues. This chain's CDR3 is CASSQGRAGRSGNTIYF. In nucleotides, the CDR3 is TGTGCCAGCAGCCAAGGCAGGGCCGGGAGATCTGGAAACACCATATATTTT.

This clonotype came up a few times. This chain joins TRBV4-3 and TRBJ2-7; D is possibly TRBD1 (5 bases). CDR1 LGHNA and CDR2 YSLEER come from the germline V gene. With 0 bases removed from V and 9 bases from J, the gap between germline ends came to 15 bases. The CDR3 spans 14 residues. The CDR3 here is CASSQETATPLQYF. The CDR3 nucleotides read TGCGCCAGCAGCCAAGAGACAGCTACCCCGTTGCAGTACTTC.

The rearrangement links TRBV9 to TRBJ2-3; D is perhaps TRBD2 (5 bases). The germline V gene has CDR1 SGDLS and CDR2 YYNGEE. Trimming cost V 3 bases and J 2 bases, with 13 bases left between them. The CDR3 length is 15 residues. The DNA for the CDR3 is TGTGCCAGCAGCGCTATCCGGGATCACACAGATACGCAGTATTTT. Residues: CASSAIRDHTDTQYF.

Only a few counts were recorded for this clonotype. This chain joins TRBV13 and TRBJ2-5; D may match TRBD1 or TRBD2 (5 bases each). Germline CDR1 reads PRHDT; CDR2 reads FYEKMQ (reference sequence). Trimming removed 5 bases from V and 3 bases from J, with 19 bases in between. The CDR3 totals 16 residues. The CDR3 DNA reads TGTGCCAGCAGCCGGGCCCCAGGGAACGGGGAAGAGACCCAGTACTTC. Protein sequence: CASSRAPGNGEETQYF.

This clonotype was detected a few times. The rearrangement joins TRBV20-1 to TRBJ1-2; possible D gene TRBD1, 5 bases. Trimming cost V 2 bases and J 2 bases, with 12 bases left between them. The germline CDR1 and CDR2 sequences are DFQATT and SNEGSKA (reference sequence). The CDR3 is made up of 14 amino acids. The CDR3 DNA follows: TGCAGTGCTAGAACGACCGACAGAAACTATGGCTACACCTTC. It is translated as CSARTTDRNYGYTF.

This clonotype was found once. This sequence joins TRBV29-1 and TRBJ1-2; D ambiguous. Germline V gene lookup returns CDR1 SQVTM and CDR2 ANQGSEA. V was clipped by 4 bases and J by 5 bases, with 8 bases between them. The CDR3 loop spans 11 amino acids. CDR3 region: CSVAETYGYTF. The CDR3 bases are TGCAGCGTTGCTGAGACTTATGGCTACACCTTC.

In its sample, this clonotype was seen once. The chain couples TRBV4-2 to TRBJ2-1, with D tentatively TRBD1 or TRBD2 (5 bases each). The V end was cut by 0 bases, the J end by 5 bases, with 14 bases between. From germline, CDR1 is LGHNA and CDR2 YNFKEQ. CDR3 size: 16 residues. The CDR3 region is CASSQDLRGADNEQFF. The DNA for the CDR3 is TGTGCCAGCAGCCAAGATTTGAGAGGGGCCGACAATGAGCAGTTCTTC.

Here the CDR3 reads CASSQEGLPYEQYF. The DNA of the CDR3 is TGTGCCAGCAGCCAAGAGGGCCTCCCCTACGAGCAGTACTTC. The chain joins TRBV3-1 to TRBJ2-5; D ambiguous. The DNA end lines up better with TRBJ2-7; the J call may be wrong. Germline CDR1 and CDR2: LGHDT and YNNKEL (reference sequence). The CDR3 has 14 amino acids.

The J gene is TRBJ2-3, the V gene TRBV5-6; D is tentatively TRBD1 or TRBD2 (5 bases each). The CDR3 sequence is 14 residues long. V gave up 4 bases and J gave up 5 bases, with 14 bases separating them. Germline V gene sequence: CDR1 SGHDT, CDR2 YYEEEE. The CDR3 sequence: CASSRRGVGDTQYF. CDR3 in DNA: TGTGCCAGCAGCCGAAGGGGAGTGGGAGATACGCAGTATTTT.

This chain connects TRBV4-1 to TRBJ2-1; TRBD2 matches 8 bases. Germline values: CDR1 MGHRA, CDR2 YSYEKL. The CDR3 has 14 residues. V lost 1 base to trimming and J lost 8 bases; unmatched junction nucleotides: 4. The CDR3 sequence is CASSQVGLADEQFF. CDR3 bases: TGCGCCAGCAGCCAAGTCGGACTAGCCGATGAGCAGTTCTTC.